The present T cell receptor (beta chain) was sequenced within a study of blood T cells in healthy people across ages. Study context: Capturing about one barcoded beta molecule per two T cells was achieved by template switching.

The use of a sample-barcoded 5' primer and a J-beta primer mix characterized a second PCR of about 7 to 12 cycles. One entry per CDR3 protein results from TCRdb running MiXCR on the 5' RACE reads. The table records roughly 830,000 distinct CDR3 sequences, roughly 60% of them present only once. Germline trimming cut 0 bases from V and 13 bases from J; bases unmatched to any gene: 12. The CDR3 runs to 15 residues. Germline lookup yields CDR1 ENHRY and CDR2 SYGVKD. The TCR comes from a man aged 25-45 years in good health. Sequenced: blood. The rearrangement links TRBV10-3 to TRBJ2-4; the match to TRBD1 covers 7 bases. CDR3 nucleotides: TGTGCCATCAGTGAGTCGGCCAGGGGGAGCGATGAGCAGTACTTC. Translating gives CAISESARGSDEQYF.